This TCR beta chain was obtained from a study of blood T cell repertoires in COVID-19. The protocol was immunoSEQ multiplex PCR, while the TCRdb copy is restricted to in-frame clones and leaves out a portion. Of roughly 87,000 clones in the sample, less than 80% were seen once. This sequence was found in a woman aged 80 or over with acute or convalescent COVID-19. The sample consisted of peripheral blood.

DNA for the CDR3: TGTGCCAGCAGCCGTCCATCCAGGGTTAACTATGGCTACACCTTC. Amino acid sequence: CASSRPSRVNYGYTF. The chain has TRBV5-8 and TRBJ1-2, with D possibly being TRBD1 (5 bases). This CDR3 is built from 15 residues. Germline V lookup: CDR1 SGHTS, CDR2 YDEGEE. V gave up 4 bases and J gave up 1 base, with 14 bases separating them.